These T cell receptor beta chains were read from a single sample in a study of cytomegalovirus exposure and HLA in healthy donors. The data were produced by immunoSEQ multiplex PCR, yet TCRdb's version contains in-frame clones alone and is incomplete. The sample has 150,000 or so clones, around 77% seen once. Sequencing input: PBMCs. Receptors originate from a woman under 40 in good health and CMV-seronegative. Both conserved end residues are part of each CDR3. The D gene is left open where the match is weak. Rows may omit the clone size; those that give it use once, few, many or a size class.

V	J	D	size	DNA	CDR3
TRBV5-6	TRBJ2-5	TRBD2	once	TGTGCCAGCACCACCAGTCGGCGGGGGGGCCTAGAGACCCAGTACTTC	CASTTSRRGGLETQYF
TRBV5-4	TRBJ2-7	TRBD1	.	TGTGCCAGCAGCTTGTCATGGACAGGGGTCTACGAGCAGTACTTC	CASSLSWTGVYEQYF
TRBV29-1	TRBJ2-2	TRBD1	.	TGCAGCGTTTTGCCGTTGGGGACAGGGGTGAGCGGGGAGCTGTTTTTT	CSVLPLGTGVSGELFF
TRBV5-5	TRBJ2-3	.	.	TGTGCCAGCAGTAGGCAGAGGACAACTAGCACAGATACGCAGTATTTT	CASSRQRTTSTDTQYF
TRBV30	TRBJ2-7	.	few	TGTGCCTGGAGTGTAGGCGGCGACGAGCAGTACTTC	CAWSVGGDEQYF
TRBV30	TRBJ2-7	.	.	TGTGCCTGGAGCACGGGACAAATATCCTACGAGCAGTACTTC	CAWSTGQISYEQYF
TRBV5-1	TRBJ2-7	TRBD1	.	TGCGCCAGCAGCTTACAGGGGGCCTACGAGCAGTACTTC	CASSLQGAYEQYF
TRBV11-2	TRBJ1-1	.	.	TGTGCCAGCAGCCCCACTCACAGGGTTCGAGCTTTCTTT	CASSPTHRVRAFF
TRBV6-5	TRBJ2-1	TRBD2	.	TGTGCCAGCAGTTATTCTAGCGGCGGATGGGGGAATGAGCAGTTCTTC	CASSYSSGGWGNEQFF
TRBV28	TRBJ2-7	TRBD1	few	TGTGCCAGCAGTTTACCCCCTTACCGGGACAGGCGCTTC	CASSLPPYRDRRF
TRBV2	TRBJ1-1	TRBD1	.	TGTGCCAGCAGTCCCCGGACAGGGGGCACGAACACTGAAGCTTTCTTT	CASSPRTGGTNTEAFF
TRBV4-1	TRBJ2-3	.	.	TGCGCCAGCAGTCAAGCCTACAGGGATACGCAGTATTTT	CASSQAYRDTQYF
TRBV2	TRBJ1-6	.	once	TGTGCCAGCAGTGATCCGGGGAGCTCCTATAATTCACCCCTCCACTTT	CASSDPGSSYNSPLHF
TRBV5-6	TRBJ1-2	.	.	TGTGCCAGCAGCACGATACAGGGACCCCCCGACTATGGCTACACCTTC	CASSTIQGPPDYGYTF
TRBV6-6	TRBJ2-7	TRBD1	.	TGTGCCAGCAGTTACTACCCGGGACAGGGGCCCTACGAGCAGTACTTC	CASSYYPGQGPYEQYF
TRBV29-1	TRBJ2-3	TRBD2	.	TGCAGCGCCGCAAAAGCGGGGGGGCTAGGAGATACGCAATATTTT	CSAAKAGGLGDTQYF
TRBV5-1	TRBJ1-4	TRBD1	.	TGCGCCAGCAGCTCGCAGGGGGCATACGAAAAACTGTTTTTT	CASSSQGAYEKLFF
TRBV29-1	TRBJ2-7	.	.	TGCAGCGTTGTCGACAGAACCTTCACCGAGCAGTACTTC	CSVVDRTFTEQYF
TRBV7-9	TRBJ1-2	.	few	TGTGCCAGCACCTACGGCGGGGATGAGACTTCTAACTATGGCTACACCTTC	CASTYGGDETSNYGYTF
TRBV5-4	TRBJ1-1	.	few	TGTGCCAGCAGCTCCCAGGGGACTGAAGCTTTCTTT	CASSSQGTEAFF
TRBV18	TRBJ1-4	TRBD1	.	TGTGCCAGCTCACGTGATCAGGGGGCAGATGAAAAACTGTTTTTT	CASSRDQGADEKLFF
TRBV11-2	TRBJ2-2	.	few	TGTGCCAGCAGGTCGTTACAGGGTTTCACCGGGGAGCTGTTTTTT	CASRSLQGFTGELFF
TRBV5-6	TRBJ2-1	.	few	TGTGCCAGCAGCCAACTAGACAATGAGCAGTTCTTC	CASSQLDNEQFF
TRBV7-3	TRBJ2-3	TRBD2	.	TGTGCCAGCAGCTTGACTAGCGGGGGGGCCGCAGATACGCAGTATTTT	CASSLTSGGAADTQYF
TRBV2	TRBJ1-2	.	few	TGTGCCAGCAGTGAAACAGGGCTTTGGGGCTACACCTTC	CASSETGLWGYTF
TRBV6-1	TRBJ1-2	.	once	TGTGCCAGCAACGATGGGGGCCCTCATGGCTACACCTTC	CASNDGGPHGYTF
TRBV29-1	TRBJ1-2	.	.	TGCAGCGTTGCGGGAGTCCTGGGACGGATTAACTATGGCTACACCTTC	CSVAGVLGRINYGYTF
TRBV30	TRBJ1-1	.	.	TGTGCCTGGAGTGGATTCAGTATAATGAACACTGAAGCTTTCTTT	CAWSGFSIMNTEAFF
TRBV18	TRBJ1-1	.	.	TGTGCCAGCTCACCACCGGAGTTACGTAACACTGAAGCTTTCTTT	CASSPPELRNTEAFF
TRBV5-1	TRBJ2-3	.	.	TGCGCCAGCAGCCCCCGAGACCGGGGGACGCAGTATTTT	CASSPRDRGTQYF
TRBV4-2	TRBJ2-2	.	.	TGTGCCAGCAGCCTGGACCCCCGGGGCACCGGGGAGCTGTTTTTT	CASSLDPRGTGELFF
TRBV15	TRBJ1-4	TRBD1	.	TGTGCCACCAGCAGGGATCCCAGGGGGCAGGAAAAACTGTTTTTT	CATSRDPRGQEKLFF
TRBV23-1	TRBJ2-3	TRBD2	.	TGCGCCAGCAGTCCCTCGACAGCGGGAGGCACAGATACGCAGTATTTT	CASSPSTAGGTDTQYF
TRBV5-1	TRBJ2-3	.	few	TGCGCCAGCAGCTTAGGGGTCGATACGCAGTATTTT	CASSLGVDTQYF
TRBV30	TRBJ1-5	TRBD1	.	TGTGCCTGGAGTGTAGGACAGGTTCGGAATCAGCCCCAGCATTTT	CAWSVGQVRNQPQHF
TRBV9	TRBJ1-6	.	.	TGTGCCAGCAGCGCCCTGTCAGGGAACTTGGATTCACCCCTCCACTTT	CASSALSGNLDSPLHF
TRBV27	TRBJ2-1	TRBD1	.	TGTGCCAGCAGCACTGGGGACAGGAGAATCAATGAGCAGTTCTTC	CASSTGDRRINEQFF
TRBV5-1	TRBJ2-5	TRBD2	.	TGCGCCAGCAGCTCGACCGGGACTAGGGTTATTAATCCCCAGTACTTC	CASSSTGTRVINPQYF
TRBV30	TRBJ2-3	TRBD2	.	TGTGCCTGGGGGACTAGCGGAGGGATTACGCAGTATTTT	CAWGTSGGITQYF
TRBV27	TRBJ2-5	.	.	TGTGCCAGCAGTCTCAGGGGGGTCCAAGAGACCCAGTACTTC	CASSLRGVQETQYF
TRBV27	TRBJ2-7	.	.	TGTGCCAGCAGTCCCCGACAGGCCTACGAGCAGTACTTC	CASSPRQAYEQYF
TRBV5-1	TRBJ1-4	TRBD1	.	TGCGCCAGCAGCCCACAGGGGCCGAATAGTGAAAAACTGTTTTTT	CASSPQGPNSEKLFF
TRBV19	TRBJ2-7	TRBD2	.	TGTGCCAGTACTCCTGTCGGGGGGGCCTTCGCCTACGAGCAGTACTTC	CASTPVGGAFAYEQYF
TRBV5-4	TRBJ2-2	.	.	TGTGCCAGCAATATAGGGAGAAACACCGGGGAGCTGTTTTTT	CASNIGRNTGELFF
TRBV6-1	TRBJ1-6	.	.	TGTGCCAGCAGTGTAGGACAGTTTTCTAATTCACCCCTCCACTTT	CASSVGQFSNSPLHF
TRBV4-1	TRBJ1-5	.	.	TGCGCCAGCAGTCAGGCAGGGAGCAATCAGCCCCAGCATTTT	CASSQAGSNQPQHF
TRBV7-9	TRBJ1-1	.	.	TGTGCCAGCAGCTTGTGGAGTGAAGCTTTCTTT	CASSLWSEAFF
TRBV7-3	TRBJ1-2	.	.	TGTGCCAGCAGCTTAACCTCCGGGAATGACTATGGCTACACCTTC	CASSLTSGNDYGYTF
TRBV5-6	TRBJ2-5	TRBD2	.	TGTGCCAGCAGCGTCTCCGGGACTAGCAGGGAGGGGACCCAGTACTTC	CASSVSGTSREGTQYF
TRBV29-1	TRBJ2-7	TRBD1	.	TGCAGCGTTGTCCTACCCGGGACAGGACCCTACGAGCAGTACTTC	CSVVLPGTGPYEQYF
TRBV29-1	TRBJ2-3	TRBD1	few	TGCAGCCTCTCCCCAGGGACAGGGGTAGATACGCAGTATTTT	CSLSPGTGVDTQYF
TRBV9	TRBJ2-1	TRBD2	few	TGTGCCAGCAGCGTCGGACTAGCGGGAGGGGTCGATGAGCAGTTCTTC	CASSVGLAGGVDEQFF